This T cell receptor (beta chain) was identified in a study of T-cell reconstitution after alpha-beta-depleted transplantation in children. Study-wide results and caveats: Certain patients had high TCRbeta diversity at day 60, and it came from recipient T cells and thymic progenitors that survived.

Details on this clonotype: Its antigen remains unknown.

This sample's TCRbeta library carried unique molecular identifier barcodes. MiXCR, run by TCRdb on the PCR reads, gives a single entry per CDR3 protein. The sample contains tens of thousands of distinct CDR3 sequences, around a sixth of which appear only once. V shed 4 bases and J shed 0 bases, with 10 bases lying between them. This CDR3 has 16 residues. CDR1 SEHNR and CDR2 FQNEAQ come from the germline V gene (reference sequence). This material consisted of PBMCs, mostly from graft donor cells, taken 180 days after TCRalphabeta/CD19-depleted stem cell transplant. V is TRBV7-9 and J is TRBJ2-6; D is uncertain. The receptor's source is a male patient aged 2 to 10 who had a stem cell transplant for acute lymphoblastic leukemia, so the T cells may come from the graft donor. The CDR3 coding sequence is TGTGCCAGCAGCTATCACCTGAGCTCTGGGGCCAACGTCCTGACTTTC. This codes for CASSYHLSSGANVLTF.